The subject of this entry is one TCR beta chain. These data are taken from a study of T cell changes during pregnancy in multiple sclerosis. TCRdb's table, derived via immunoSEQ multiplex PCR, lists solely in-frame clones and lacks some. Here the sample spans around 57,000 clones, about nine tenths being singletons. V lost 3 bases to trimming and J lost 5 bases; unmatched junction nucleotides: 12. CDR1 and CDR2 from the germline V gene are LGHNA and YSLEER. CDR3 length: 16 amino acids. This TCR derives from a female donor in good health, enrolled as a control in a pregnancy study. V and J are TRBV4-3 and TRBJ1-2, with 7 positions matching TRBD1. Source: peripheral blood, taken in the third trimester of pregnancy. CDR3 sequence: CASSHQDRPTVYGYTF. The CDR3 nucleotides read TGCGCCAGCAGCCATCAGGACAGGCCGACTGTTTATGGCTACACCTTC.